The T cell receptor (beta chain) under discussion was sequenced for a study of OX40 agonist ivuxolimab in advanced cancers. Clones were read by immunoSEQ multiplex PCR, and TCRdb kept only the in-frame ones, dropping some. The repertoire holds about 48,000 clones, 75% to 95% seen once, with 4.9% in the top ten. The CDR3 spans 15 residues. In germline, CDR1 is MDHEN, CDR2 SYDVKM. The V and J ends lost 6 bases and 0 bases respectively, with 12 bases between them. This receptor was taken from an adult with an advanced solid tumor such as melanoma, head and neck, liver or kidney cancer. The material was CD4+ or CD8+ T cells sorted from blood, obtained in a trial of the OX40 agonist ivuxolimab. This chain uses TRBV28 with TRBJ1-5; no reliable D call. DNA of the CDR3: TGTGCCAGCAGGACCGTCGATTATAGCAATCAGCCCCAGCATTTT. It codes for CASRTVDYSNQPQHF. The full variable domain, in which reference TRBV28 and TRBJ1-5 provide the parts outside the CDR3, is DVKVTQSSRYLVKRTGEKVFLECVQDMDHENMFWYRQDPGLGLRLIYFSYDVKMKEKGDIPEGYSVSREKKERFSLILESASTNQTSMYLCASRTVDYSNQPQHFGDGTRLSIL.